Sequencing of this T cell receptor beta chain was carried out in a study of blood T cells in healthy people across ages. Germline V CDR1 and CDR2: LNHNV, YYDKDF (reference sequence). The CDR3 is 14 amino acids. In its sample, this clonotype was seen once. The junction does not match germline at one end; this may be a read error. Combining a sample-barcoded 5' primer with a J-beta primer mix, a second PCR ran for 7 to 11 cycles. MiXCR, run by TCRdb on the 5' RACE reads, gives a single entry per CDR3 protein. The sample includes 650,000 to 1,000,000 distinct CDR3 sequences, under 40% seen only once; the top ten take approximately 13%.

The V gene is TRBV15, the J gene TRBJ2-7; 7 nucleotides agree with TRBD1. This TCR derives from a man between 18 and 29 years old in good health. Sequenced: blood. CDR3 loop: CATSTRQGSYGQYF. CDR3 sequence (DNA): TGTGCCACCAGCACACGACAGGGCTCCTACGGGCAGTACTTC.